This TCR beta chain was profiled in a study of shared clonotypes between healthy human individuals. Looking at the study overall: Participating donors consisted of two women and a few men aged 18 to 49.

Study results and caveats: Only blood was sampled, and tissue TCR repertoires likely differ from blood ones. Naive CD4 clonotype sharing across several donors was approximately 5%.

This clone was picked up one time. Its antigen is not known. Assay runs were performed at deep level. Some clones are missing from TCRdb's copy, which holds only in-frame ones; the method was immunoSEQ multiplex PCR. The sample holds 1.5 million to 2.5 million clones, less than 95% seen once. The naive CD8 fraction comprised CD45RO-negative cells positively selected for CCR7 and excluded terminally differentiated effector memory CD45RA+ cells. The sample comprised naive CD8+ T cells sorted from blood. The source of this sequence is a man aged 18 to 29 in good health.

CDR3 in DNA: TGTGCCAGCAGCCTGGGACACCCCCCTTCCTACGAGCAGTACTTC. It is translated as CASSLGHPPSYEQYF. This chain connects TRBV7-9 to TRBJ2-7, with D possibly being TRBD1 (6 bases). The germline V gene encodes CDR1 SEHNR and CDR2 FQNEAQ (reference sequence). The CDR3 spans 15 residues. V lost 5 bases and J 1 base, leaving 15 bases between the germline ends.